The following is a T cell receptor (beta chain) sequence with its context. Its antigen is not identified. A junction boundary mismatches the germline segment, possibly from a read error. Primers included in the PCR were 60 Vbeta and 13 Jbeta primers. Profiled with immunoSEQ multiplex PCR; TCRdb holds only in-frame clones, not every one. Here the sample spans under 140,000 clones, around 83% being singletons. This entry is derived from a study of cytomegalovirus exposure and HLA in healthy donors. Overall study findings and caveats: It was only CMV serostatus that was available as immune exposure information.

This CDR3 is built from 12 residues. Per the germline V gene, CDR1 is SEHNR and CDR2 is FQNEAQ (reference sequence). This clonotype was sampled from a woman between 55 and 75 years old in good health and CMV-seropositive. Sequencing was performed on PBMCs. This chain links TRBV7-9 with TRBJ1-1; D might be TRBD1 (5 bases). The CDR3: CSSSLVGGEAFF. The CDR3 DNA reads as TGTTCCAGCAGCTTAGTCGGGGGGGAAGCTTTCTTT.